This TCR beta chain originates from a study of cytomegalovirus exposure and HLA in healthy donors. The length of the CDR3 is 15 residues. Germline V gene lookup returns CDR1 PRHDT and CDR2 FYEKMQ (reference sequence). Trimming took off 5 bases at V and 1 base at J, with 14 bases between the two ends. Points from the study as a whole: Exclusion as indistinguishable affected some V segments, including TRBV6-2 and TRBV6-3. The study listed 150 to 200 cytomegalovirus-associated TCR beta chains. In a later analysis, TCR beta V- and J-gene trimming was associated with a missense DCLRE1C variant.

It was with 60 Vbeta and 13 Jbeta primers that the PCR ran. Profiled with immunoSEQ multiplex PCR; TCRdb holds only in-frame clones, not every one. The sample holds approximately 37,000 clones; approximately 86% are singletons and the top ten take about 10%. For this clone: Its antigen remains unidentified.

The receptor was isolated from a woman aged 18-35 years in good health and CMV-seropositive. What was sequenced was PBMCs. The rearrangement joins TRBV13 to TRBJ1-1; possible D gene TRBD1, 5 bases. This chain's CDR3 is CASSARTGENTEAFF. CDR3 nucleotide sequence: TGTGCCAGCAGCGCACGGACGGGGGAGAACACTGAAGCTTTCTTT.